The clone carrying this TCR beta chain has only one observation. This sample was included in a study of T cells in pancreatic ductal adenocarcinoma. CDR3 length equals 12 residues. Germline values: CDR1 MNHEY, CDR2 SVGAGI. V was pared by 5 bases and J by 3 bases, with 8 bases between. Surgery without prior neoadjuvant therapy was the treatment of the selected pancreatic ductal adenocarcinoma patients. TCRdb's copy holds only in-frame clones and misses some; the assay was immunoSEQ multiplex PCR. This sample has around 10,000 clones, with 67% found just once. The genes are TRBV6-5 and TRBJ2-7; D might be TRBD1 (5 bases). This receptor was obtained from a human donor with pancreatic ductal adenocarcinoma. Sequenced sample: pancreatic tumor tissue. CDR3 in amino acids: CASSDQGYEQYF. Here the CDR3 DNA reads TGTGCCAGCAGTGACCAGGGCTACGAGCAGTACTTC.